This T cell receptor (beta chain) was obtained from a study of blood T cell repertoires in COVID-19. The protocol was immunoSEQ multiplex PCR, while the TCRdb copy is restricted to in-frame clones and leaves out a portion. The sample has roughly 55,000 clones, approximately 80% seen once. The CDR3 spans 15 residues. Germline CDR1 reads GTSNPN; CDR2 reads SVGIG (reference sequence). Trimming shortened V by 0 bases and J by 1 base, and 13 bases separated the two germline ends. The sequenced sample was peripheral blood. This TCR came from a human donor in a cohort sampled during active COVID-19. V and J are TRBV30 and TRBJ2-7; maybe TRBD1 (6 bases). CDR3 coding DNA: TGTGCCTGGAGTGTAGAGGACAGACCTTCCTACGAGCAGTACTTC. This translates into CAWSVEDRPSYEQYF.